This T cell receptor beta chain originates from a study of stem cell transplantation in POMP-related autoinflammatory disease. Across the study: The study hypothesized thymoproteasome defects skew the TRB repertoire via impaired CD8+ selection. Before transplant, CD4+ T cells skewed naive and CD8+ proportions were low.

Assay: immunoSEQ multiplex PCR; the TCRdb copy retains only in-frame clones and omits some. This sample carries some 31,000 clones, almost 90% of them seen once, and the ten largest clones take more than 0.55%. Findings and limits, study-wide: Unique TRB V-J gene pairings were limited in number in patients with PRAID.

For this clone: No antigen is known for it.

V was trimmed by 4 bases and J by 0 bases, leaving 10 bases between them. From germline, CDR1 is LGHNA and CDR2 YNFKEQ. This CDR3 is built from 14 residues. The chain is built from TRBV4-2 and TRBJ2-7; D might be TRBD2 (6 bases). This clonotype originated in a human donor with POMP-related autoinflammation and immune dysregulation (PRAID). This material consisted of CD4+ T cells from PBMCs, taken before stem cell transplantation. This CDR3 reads CASSRAGPSYEQYF. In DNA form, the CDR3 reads TGTGCCAGCAGCCGAGCGGGCCCCTCCTACGAGCAGTACTTC.